A single sample is the source of the 29 T cell receptor beta chains below, sequenced in a study of beta chain features in type 1 diabetes (dated by TCRdb to about 2018). Libraries were prepared through the immunoSEQ multiplex PCR assay. The entire amount of isolated RNA was reverse transcribed using the High Capacity cDNA Reverse Transcription Kit, so the sequenced TCRB transcripts were expressed ones. The table was pulled from immuneACCESS by TCRdb, which kept in-frame rearrangements only. Such tables lose some clones; where checked, under half of the loss comes from unresolved V genes, and the rest has no known cause. The sample has about 930,000 clones on record, 17% of them singletons. The top ten hold about 0.02% of the sample. The sequencing input was naive CD4+ T cells from blood. Reading the label with the study, this specimen's cell subset or site is: true naive CD4+ T cells. These receptors were collected from a woman aged 18 to 35 in good health.

This chain uses TRBV6-1 with TRBJ2-5, with 9 positions matching TRBD1. V was pared by 6 bases and J by 7 bases, with 12 bases of the junction left unmatched. Germline V gene sequence: CDR1 MNHNS, CDR2 SASEGT. The CDR3 is made up of 15 amino acids. The CDR3 loop is CASSRAGTGLGTQYF. The DNA for the CDR3 is TGTGCCAGCAGCCGGGCCGGGACAGGGCTTGGGACCCAGTACTTC.

This clone was found a few times. J is TRBJ2-7 and V is TRBV5-1, with D unresolved. Germline values: CDR1 SGHRS, CDR2 YFSETQ. V lost 1 base to trimming and J lost 1 base, with 9 bases between them. This CDR3 has 14 amino acids. The CDR3 reads CASSLLPESYEQYF. CDR3 nucleotide sequence: TGCGCCAGCAGCTTGCTGCCAGAGTCCTACGAGCAGTACTTC.

V and J are TRBV18 and TRBJ2-5; 9 bases map to TRBD2. CDR3 length equals 15 residues. CDR1 and CDR2 from the germline V gene are KGHSH and LQKENI. Trimming took 0 bases from V and 4 from J; bases not matched to a gene: 3. Written as DNA, the CDR3 is TGTGCCAGCTCACCACCGGAAGCGGGAGGAGAGACCCAGTACTTC. It is translated as CASSPPEAGGETQYF.

This clone has only a few counts. The rearrangement links TRBV28 to TRBJ2-3; 11 bases line up with TRBD2. Looked up from germline, CDR1 is MDHEN and CDR2 is SYDVKM. The V gene end was trimmed by 7 bases and the J gene end by 5 bases; junction bases not matched to a gene: 8. The CDR3 runs 15 residues. The CDR3, as DNA: TGTGCCAGCAAGGTCGGAGGGACTAGCGGAGATACGCAGTATTTT. Translating it yields CASKVGGTSGDTQYF.

This clone showed up just a few times. The chain recombines TRBV18 with TRBJ2-1, with D perhaps given as TRBD1 or TRBD2 (5 bases each). V was trimmed by 3 bases and J by 5 bases, leaving 8 bases between them. The CDR3 is 13 amino acids. Germline-derived CDR1 and CDR2 are KGHSH and LQKENI. CDR3 sequence: CASSPGRNNEQFF. The CDR3 nucleotides read TGTGCCAGCTCACCGGGACGTAACAATGAGCAGTTCTTC.

The rearrangement joins TRBV7-2 to TRBJ1-6; D remains unclear. Trimming took 5 bases from V and 6 from J, leaving 14 bases between them. Germline V lookup: CDR1 SGHTA, CDR2 FQGNSA. This CDR3 has 15 residues. CDR3 coding DNA: TGTGCCAGCAGCCAGAGATCATGGGGTAATTCACCCCTCCACTTT. Its translation: CASSQRSWGNSPLHF.

The chain uses TRBV7-2 and TRBJ1-2; tentative D call: TRBD1 (6 bases). Germline values: CDR1 SGHTA, CDR2 FQGNSA. This CDR3 spans 16 amino acids. The V gene lost 3 bases and the J gene lost 4 bases, with 18 bases spanning the gap. Here the CDR3 reads CASSLGSGDSGYGYTF. In DNA, the CDR3 is TGTGCCAGCAGCTTGGGCTCAGGGGATAGCGGCTATGGCTACACCTTC.

This clone was found a few times. Other DNA sequences in the sample encode the same CDR3. V gene TRBV6-5 combines with J gene TRBJ2-3, with D possibly TRBD1 on 5 matching bases. The CDR3 sequence is 15 residues long. The germline V gene has CDR1 MNHEY and CDR2 SVGAGI. The germline V and J ends were trimmed by 0 bases and 0 bases, with 7 bases remaining between them. As DNA, the CDR3 is TGTGCCAGCAGTTACTCCAGGACAAGCACAGATACGCAGTATTTT. This translates into CASSYSRTSTDTQYF.

The chain employs TRBV28 and TRBJ1-2; 7 bases map to TRBD1. The V gene end was trimmed by 5 bases and the J gene end by 4 bases; junction bases not matched to a gene: 4. CDR1 and CDR2 (germline): MDHEN, SYDVKM. This CDR3 is 13 amino acids long. The CDR3 reads CASSPRDSYGYTF. DNA of the CDR3: TGTGCCAGCAGTCCCCGGGACAGCTATGGCTACACCTTC.

The chain carries TRBV4-3 and TRBJ1-2, with 9 bases matching TRBD1. This CDR3 contains 15 residues. Germline CDR1 is LGHNA and CDR2 is YSLEER. V dropped 4 bases and J dropped 4; count of bases not matched to a gene: 7. CDR3 residues: CASSPNPTGGYGYTF. In DNA form, the CDR3 reads TGCGCCAGCAGCCCGAACCCGACAGGGGGCTATGGCTACACCTTC.

This clone is a singleton in its sample. The V and J genes are TRBV18 and TRBJ2-4; TRBD1 or TRBD2 may be the D gene (5 bases each). The CDR3 covers 15 residues. Between the trimmed V and J ends, which lost 5 bases and 0 bases, there was a span of 11 bases. Germline V gives CDR1 KGHSH, CDR2 LQKENI. CDR3 bases: TGTGCCAGCTCAAAGGGGACCCAAGCCAAAAACATTCAGTACTTC. Its translation is CASSKGTQAKNIQYF.

The chain combines TRBV18 with TRBJ2-2; unclear D gene. Trimming shortened V by 5 bases and J by 3 bases, and 10 bases separated the two germline ends. Germline-derived CDR1 and CDR2 are KGHSH and LQKENI. The CDR3 loop spans 14 amino acids. CDR3 coding DNA: TGTGCCAGCTCATCGTCTTTCTACACCGGGGAGCTGTTTTTT. Translation gives CASSSSFYTGELFF.

This clone has only a few counts. CDR3 DNA sequence: TGCGCCAGCAGCCAAGATGGGGCTCCTAGCGGACCCTACAATGAGCAGTTCTTC. Translation: CASSQDGAPSGPYNEQFF. The chain links TRBV4-1 to TRBJ2-1; 7 positions match TRBD2. The germline CDR1 and CDR2 sequences are MGHRA and YSYEKL. V trimming: 0 bases; J trimming: 2 bases; junction bases outside the gene matches: 10. The CDR3 is 18 residues long.

The V and J genes are TRBV5-1 and TRBJ1-1; D is unresolved. The CDR3 has 15 amino acids. Germline-derived CDR1 and CDR2 are SGHRS and YFSETQ. The V end lost 4 bases, the J end lost 2 bases, and 15 bases lay between the germline ends. This chain's CDR3 is CASSTQGGINTEAFF. The CDR3 DNA reads as TGCGCCAGCAGCACCCAAGGCGGGATTAACACTGAAGCTTTCTTT. The variable domain in full, with the rest retrieved from reference TRBV5-1 and TRBJ1-1, is KAGVTQTPRYLIKTRGQQVTLSCSPISGHRSVSWYQQTPGQGLQFLFEYFSETQRNKGNFPGRFSGRQFSNSRSEMNVSTLELGDSALYLCASSTQGGINTEAFFGQGTRLTVV.

This clone was detected only a few times. The V call is TRBV7-8, the J call TRBJ2-3, with TRBD2 as a possible D gene (5 bases). From germline, CDR1 is SGHVS and CDR2 FQNEAQ. Trimming shortened V by 5 bases and J by 1 base, and 13 bases separated the two germline ends. The CDR3 consists of 15 residues. The CDR3 bases are TGTGCCAGCAGCGCGGGCCGTTGGGGCACAGATACGCAGTATTTT. Translated, it gives CASSAGRWGTDTQYF.

The chain uses TRBV28 and TRBJ2-7, with D unresolved. The CDR3 is 14 residues long. Trimming took off 3 bases at V and 3 bases at J, with 12 bases between the two ends. The germline V gene has CDR1 MDHEN and CDR2 SYDVKM. CDR3 in DNA: TGTGCCAGCAGTTTGCGAGCTCTAATCTACGAGCAGTACTTC. It yields the protein CASSLRALIYEQYF.

V usage is TRBV6-5 and J usage is TRBJ2-4; D unclear. This CDR3 spans 11 amino acids. The V gene's germline CDR1 is MNHEY and CDR2 SVGAGI. V lost 5 bases, J lost 7 bases, and 6 bases lay in between. CDR3 amino acids: CASSASNIQYF. CDR3 in DNA: TGTGCCAGCAGTGCCTCCAACATTCAGTACTTC.

This clone came up a few times. CDR3 DNA sequence: TGTGCCAGCAGTGGGCAGCAGAACACTGAAGCTTTCTTT. This gives the protein CASSGQQNTEAFF. This chain connects TRBV6-1 to TRBJ1-1; no reliable D call. CDR1 is MNHNS, CDR2 SASEGT, per germline. V was pared by 4 bases and J by 1 base, with 7 bases between. This CDR3 contains 13 residues.

This clone was counted only a few times. The V call is TRBV2, the J call TRBJ1-5; perhaps TRBD1 as D (5 bases). This CDR3 region has 17 residues. The V gene lost 4 bases and the J gene lost 4 bases, with 20 bases spanning the gap. The germline V gene has CDR1 SNHLY and CDR2 FYNNEI. CDR3 protein: CASSASIQRGLNQPQHF. The CDR3 bases are TGTGCCAGCAGTGCCTCAATACAGCGGGGCCTAAATCAGCCCCAGCATTTT.

The chain has TRBV4-2 and TRBJ2-1, with 8 bases aligning to TRBD2. The CDR3 is made up of 17 amino acids. With V trimmed by 2 bases and J by 7 bases, 13 bases remained unmatched. CDR1 is LGHNA, CDR2 YNFKEQ, per germline. In DNA form, the CDR3 reads TGTGCCAGCAGCCAATTAGGTGGAGTAGCGGGACTAAATGAGCAGTTCTTC. This sequence encodes CASSQLGGVAGLNEQFF.

Only a few counts were recorded for this clone. The chain couples TRBV27 to TRBJ1-2; D perhaps matches TRBD1 (5 bases). Germline V gene sequence: CDR1 MNHEY, CDR2 SMNVEV (reference sequence). The CDR3 is made up of 14 amino acids. V shed 2 bases and J shed 2 bases, with 9 bases lying between them. The CDR3 DNA follows: TGTGCCAGCAGTTTAACAGGAATGAACTATGGCTACACCTTC. Its translation: CASSLTGMNYGYTF.

Only a few counts were recorded for this clone. This chain links TRBV6-5 with TRBJ2-1; 8 positions match TRBD1. The CDR3 runs to 14 residues. V shed 5 bases and J 6 bases; nucleotides not matched to a gene: 6. CDR1 MNHEY and CDR2 SVGAGI come from the germline V gene. CDR3 in DNA: TGTGCCAGCAGTACGGGACAGGATACCAATGAGCAGTTCTTC. This gives the protein CASSTGQDTNEQFF.

V gene TRBV5-4 combines with J gene TRBJ2-1; no definite D call. The CDR3 consists of 13 residues. V was shortened by 3 bases and J by 7 bases, with 11 bases between the two germline ends. The germline V gene has CDR1 SGHNT and CDR2 YYREEE (reference sequence). This CDR3 is CASSSSEWNEQFF. Here the CDR3 DNA reads TGTGCCAGCAGCTCCTCGGAGTGGAATGAGCAGTTCTTC.

This clone was detected only a few times. This chain connects TRBV27 to TRBJ1-5; unclear D gene. The CDR3 totals 14 residues. Germline lookup yields CDR1 MNHEY and CDR2 SMNVEV (reference sequence). V shed 10 bases and J shed 3 bases, with 16 bases lying between them. CDR3 coding DNA: TGTGCCACGGCCCCGGCACGTCCCAATCAGCCCCAGCATTTT. Encoded protein: CATAPARPNQPQHF.

The genes are TRBV15 and TRBJ2-1, with a weak D call TRBD1 (6 bases). The CDR3 has 14 amino acids. Germline V gene sequence: CDR1 LNHNV, CDR2 YYDKDF (reference sequence). Trimming shortened V by 3 bases and J by 6 bases, and 12 bases separated the two germline ends. The CDR3 spells CATSRARGPNEQFF. DNA for the CDR3: TGTGCCACCAGCAGGGCCAGGGGCCCCAATGAGCAGTTCTTC.

This clone occurred a few times. This chain links TRBV7-3 with TRBJ2-5; 9 nucleotides match TRBD2. Trimming at V came to 6 bases and at J to 0 bases, leaving 5 bases not matched to a gene. CDR1 and CDR2 from the germline V gene are SGHTA and FQGTGA. The length of the CDR3 is 15 residues. The CDR3 sequence is CASSLTSGYQETQYF. The CDR3 DNA reads as TGTGCCAGCAGTCTGACTAGCGGATACCAAGAGACCCAGTACTTC.

As concerns this clone: The same CDR3 is also encoded by other DNA sequences in this sample. J is TRBJ2-1 and V is TRBV18; TRBD1 matches 9 bases. Germline lookup yields CDR1 KGHSH and CDR2 LQKENI. This CDR3 contains 15 residues. Losses at the gene ends were 2 bases for V and 2 bases for J; bases not matched to a gene: 1. The CDR3 sequence is CASSPRTGAYNEQFF. In DNA form, the CDR3 reads TGTGCCAGCTCACCAAGGACAGGGGCCTACAATGAGCAGTTCTTC.

The chain is built from TRBV7-2 and TRBJ1-5; unclear D gene. V gave up 2 bases and J gave up 5 bases, with 10 bases separating them. The CDR3 runs to 14 residues. The germline gives CDR1 SGHTA, CDR2 FQGNSA. DNA for the CDR3: TGTGCCAGCAGCTTATTTCGGTTAGATCAGCCCCAGCATTTT. Protein product: CASSLFRLDQPQHF.

The V gene is TRBV28, the J gene TRBJ1-1; D unclear. V lost 10 bases, J lost 2 bases, and 8 bases lay in between. In germline, CDR1 is MDHEN, CDR2 SYDVKM. CDR3 length: 11 residues. CDR3 amino acids: CATGKNTEAFF. The CDR3 bases are TGTGCCACTGGGAAAAACACTGAAGCTTTCTTT.